This T cell receptor beta chain was found in a study of T cells in Graves' hyperthyroidism and ophthalmopathy. Study as a whole: Peripheral blood draws took place at initial diagnosis, ahead of any treatment. Study-level findings and limits: Clonotypes that were expanded in thyroid above 0.001 mostly appeared in blood too.

TCR beta CDR3 sequences were amplified from RNA transcripts. Primed by the HTBI set, a first-round RT-PCR was run on the TCR CDR3. TCRdb itself ran the multiplex PCR reads through MiXCR, one entry per CDR3 protein. Here the sample spans about 300,000 distinct CDR3 sequences, about 13% being singletons. Every diagnosis used clinical symptoms, serum thyroxine and TRAb, thyroid ultrasound and orbital computed tomography. Germline trimming cut 0 bases from V and 8 bases from J; bases unmatched to any gene: 6. Germline CDR1 and CDR2: MNHEY and SMNVEV (reference sequence). The CDR3 loop spans 15 amino acids. This clonotype showed up just a few times. Its antigen remains unidentified.

The TCR comes from a middle-aged woman with Graves' hyperthyroidism. This chain uses TRBV27 with TRBJ2-1; 8 bases are shared with TRBD2. The sample consisted of blood. The CDR3 sequence is CASSLSPSGPDEQFF. The CDR3 DNA sequence: TGTGCCAGCAGTTTATCCCCTAGCGGGCCGGATGAGCAGTTCTTC.